The rows below give T cell receptor beta chains drawn from one sample of a study of blood T cell repertoires in COVID-19. Measured with immunoSEQ multiplex PCR; TCRdb has only the in-frame clones, and not every one. Of 100,000 to 150,000 clones in the sample, around 82% were seen once. Specimen: peripheral blood. The receptors were sampled from a man aged 60 to 75 with acute or convalescent COVID-19. The CDR3 runs from the conserved cysteine through the conserved F or W. D genes are given only for firm matches. The listing skips clone size in some rows; elsewhere it reads once, few, many or a size class.

CDR3 protein	CDR3 DNA	V gene	clone size	D gene	J gene
CASSGGGGTRYGYTF	TGTGCCAGCAGTGGGGGAGGGGGGACTCGGTATGGCTACACCTTC	TRBV2	once	NA	TRBJ1-2
CASRRGLAGIRETQYF	TGTGCCAGCAGACGGGGACTAGCGGGAATAAGAGAGACCCAGTACTTC	TRBV28	NA	TRBD2	TRBJ2-5
CASSPTTGYEQYF	TGTGCCAGCAGCCCAACGACTGGCTACGAGCAGTACTTC	TRBV7-3	NA	NA	TRBJ2-7
CASTLGAGYTF	TGTGCCAGCACCCTCGGTGCTGGCTACACCTTC	TRBV12-3/TRBV12-4	NA	NA	TRBJ1-2
CASSEARYNEQFF	TGCGCCAGCAGTGAAGCGAGATACAATGAGCAGTTCTTC	TRBV10-1	NA	NA	TRBJ2-1
CASSQYNEAFF	TGTGCCAGCAGCCAGTACAACGAAGCTTTCTTT	TRBV3-1/TRBV3-2	NA	NA	TRBJ1-1
CASGRTEYEQYF	TGTGCTAGTGGCCGGACAGAGTACGAGCAGTACTTC	TRBV12-5	NA	NA	TRBJ2-7
CASSLGTGAYGYTF	TGCGCCAGCAGCTTGGGAACAGGGGCTTATGGCTACACCTTC	TRBV5-1	NA	TRBD1	TRBJ1-2
CASRPGTSASYEQYF	TGTGCCAGCAGACCCGGGACTAGCGCATCCTACGAGCAGTACTTC	TRBV28	medium-sized	TRBD2	TRBJ2-7
CASSIDGTGREKLFF	TGTGCCAGTAGTATAGACGGGACAGGGAGGGAAAAACTGTTTTTT	TRBV19	NA	TRBD1	TRBJ1-4
CATSEETSDYNEQFF	TGTGCCACCAGTGAGGAAACTAGCGACTACAATGAGCAGTTCTTC	TRBV24-1	NA	TRBD2	TRBJ2-1
CASSLSAVSYNEQFF	TGTGCCAGCAGTTTATCGGCAGTTTCCTACAATGAGCAGTTCTTC	TRBV27	NA	NA	TRBJ2-1
CASSHLGTGGNTEAFF	TGTGCCAGCAGCCACCTAGGGACAGGGGGTAACACTGAAGCTTTCTTT	TRBV5-6	NA	TRBD1	TRBJ1-1
CASSQARTSGSRADTQYF	TGCGCCAGCAGCCAAGCGAGGACTAGCGGGAGTAGGGCAGATACGCAGTATTTT	TRBV4-1	NA	TRBD2	TRBJ2-3
CASRSLTGSNQPQHF	TGTGCCAGTAGGTCCCTAACGGGTAGCAATCAGCCCCAGCATTTT	TRBV19	NA	NA	TRBJ1-5
CASSFRGVNTEAFF	TGTGCCAGCAGTTTCCGGGGGGTGAACACTGAAGCTTTCTTT	TRBV27	few	NA	TRBJ1-1
CASSESQGGEQFF	TGTGCCAGCAGTGAGTCCCAGGGTGGTGAGCAGTTCTTC	TRBV25-1	NA	NA	TRBJ2-1
CASWDRLTVGNTEAFF	TGTGCCAGCTGGGACAGGTTGACGGTCGGAAACACTGAAGCTTTCTTT	TRBV27	NA	TRBD1	TRBJ1-1
CAISVALYGYTF	TGTGCCATCAGTGTAGCCCTCTATGGCTACACCTTC	TRBV10-3	NA	NA	TRBJ1-2
CSVSQGNFNTEAFF	TGCAGCGTATCTCAGGGGAATTTTAACACTGAAGCTTTCTTT	TRBV29-1	NA	NA	TRBJ1-1
CATSRELTSGTNTGELFF	TGTGCCACCAGCAGAGAGCTTACTAGCGGGACGAACACCGGGGAGCTGTTTTTT	TRBV15	NA	TRBD2	TRBJ2-2
CASSLATGYSPLHF	TGTGCCAGCAGCTTAGCTACGGGGTATTCACCCCTCCACTTT	TRBV5-4	NA	NA	TRBJ1-6